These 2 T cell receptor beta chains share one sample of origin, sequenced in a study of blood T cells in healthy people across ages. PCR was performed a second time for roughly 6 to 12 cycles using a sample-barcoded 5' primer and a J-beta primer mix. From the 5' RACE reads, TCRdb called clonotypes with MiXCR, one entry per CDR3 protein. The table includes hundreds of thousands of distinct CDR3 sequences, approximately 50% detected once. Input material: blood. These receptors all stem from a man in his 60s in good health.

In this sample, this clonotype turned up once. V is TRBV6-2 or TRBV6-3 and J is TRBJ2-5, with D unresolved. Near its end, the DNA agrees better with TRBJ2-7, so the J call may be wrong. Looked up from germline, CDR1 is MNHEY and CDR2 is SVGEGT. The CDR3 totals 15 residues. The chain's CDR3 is CASNFRMDGSYEQYF. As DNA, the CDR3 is TGTGCCAGCAATTTCCGAATGGACGGGTCCTACGAGCAGTACTTC.

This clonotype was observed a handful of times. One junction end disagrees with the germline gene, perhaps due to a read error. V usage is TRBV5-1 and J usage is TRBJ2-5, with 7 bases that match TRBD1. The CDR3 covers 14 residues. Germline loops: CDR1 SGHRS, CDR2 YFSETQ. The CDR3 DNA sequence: TGTGCCAGCAGCCCCGGGACAGCGAAAGAGACCCAGTACTTC. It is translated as CASSPGTAKETQYF.